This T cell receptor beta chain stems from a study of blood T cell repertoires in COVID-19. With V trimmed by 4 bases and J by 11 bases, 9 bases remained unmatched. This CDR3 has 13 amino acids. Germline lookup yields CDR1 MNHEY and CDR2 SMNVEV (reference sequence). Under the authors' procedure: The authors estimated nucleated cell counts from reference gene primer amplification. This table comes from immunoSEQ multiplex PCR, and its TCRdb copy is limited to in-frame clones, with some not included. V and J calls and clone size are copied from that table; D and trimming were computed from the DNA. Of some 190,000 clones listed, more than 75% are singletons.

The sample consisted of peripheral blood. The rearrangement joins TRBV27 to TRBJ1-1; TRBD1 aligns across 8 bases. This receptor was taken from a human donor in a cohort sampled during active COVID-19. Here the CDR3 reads CASSSDRARLAFF. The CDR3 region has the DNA TGTGCCAGCAGTTCGGACAGGGCGAGGTTGGCTTTCTTT.